This T cell receptor beta chain was observed in a study of blood T cell repertoires in COVID-19. There are 15 residues in the CDR3. V trimming: 3 bases; J trimming: 2 bases; junction bases outside the gene matches: 2. In germline, CDR1 is MGHDK, CDR2 SYGVNS. This table comes from immunoSEQ multiplex PCR, and its TCRdb copy is limited to in-frame clones, with some not included. There are 70,000 to 95,000 clones in the sample; roughly 90% occur only once, and around 2.9% lies in the top ten. The sequencing input was peripheral blood. This chain uses TRBV25-1 with TRBJ1-5, with 9 bases matching TRBD1. The clonotype comes from a man between 50 and 59 years old with COVID-19, enrolled during active disease. CDR3 DNA sequence: TGTGCCAGCAGTGAGGGACAGGGTGGCAATCAGCCCCAGCATTTT. Translation: CASSEGQGGNQPQHF.